Following are 17 T cell receptor beta chains from one sample sequenced in a study of T cells expressing NK-cell markers. Each CDR3 protein gets one entry in TCRdb, which reprocessed the 5' RACE reads and gives no DNA. This specimen shows 300,000 to 500,000 distinct CDR3 sequences; the ten leading clones hold about 11%. The specimen sequenced was blood T cells: a sorted CD56 or NKG2C T cell subset, CD4+ or CD8+ T cells, or bulk PBMC T cells (not recorded which). The receptors were gathered from a woman between 50 and 59 years old in good health.

The chain joins TRBV7-9 to TRBJ2-2. Germline V gives CDR1 SEHNR, CDR2 FQNEAQ (reference sequence). CDR3 length: 16 amino acids. CDR3 loop: CASSLWVSFPPGELFF. The whole variable domain, remainder taken from reference TRBV7-9 and TRBJ2-2, is DTGVSQNPRHKITKRGQNVTFRCDPISEHNRLYWYRQTLGQGPEFLTYFQNEAQLEKSRLLSDRFSAERPKGSFSTLEIQRTEQGDSAMYLCASSLWVSFPPGELFFGEGSRLTVL.

The CDR3 sequence is CAWSVLGRVDEQFF. The chain employs TRBV30 and TRBJ2-1; TCRdb designates TRBD2, a call that cannot be tested without DNA. Germline values: CDR1 GTSNPN, CDR2 SVGIG (reference sequence). CDR3 length: 14 residues.

V is TRBV5-1 and J is TRBJ1-1. Germline CDR1 and CDR2: SGHRS and YFSETQ. The CDR3 runs to 14 residues. CDR3 loop: CASSFGRLNTEAFF.

The chain uses TRBV5-1 and TRBJ2-3; absent DNA, TCRdb's TRBD2 call cannot be checked. CDR3 length: 15 amino acids. Germline CDR1 SGHRS, CDR2 YFSETQ. CDR3 in amino acids: CASRGTRMSTDTQYF.

The chain couples TRBV20-1 to TRBJ2-2; TCRdb's D call of TRBD1 is untestable without DNA. This CDR3 is built from 15 residues. Germline V gene sequence: CDR1 DFQATT, CDR2 SNEGSKA (reference sequence). The CDR3 protein is CSAGRTGELPGELFF.

The rearrangement joins TRBV29-1 to TRBJ1-5; TCRdb reports TRBD1, a call that lacks DNA to check it against. Germline V gene data show CDR1 as SQVTM and CDR2 as ANQGSEA. This CDR3 has 14 amino acids. CDR3 region: CSGSQGAGSQPQHF. The full variable domain, completed using reference TRBV29-1 and TRBJ1-5, is SAVISQKPSRDICQRGTSLTIQCQVDSQVTMMFWYRQQPGQSLTLIATANQGSEATYESGFVIDKFPISRPNLTFSTLTVSNMSPEDSSIYLCSGSQGAGSQPQHFGDGTRLSIL.

The chain is built from TRBV29-1 and TRBJ2-2; TCRdb returns TRBD2, unconfirmable since there is no DNA. There are 17 residues in the CDR3. Germline-derived CDR1 and CDR2 are SQVTM and ANQGSEA. CDR3 in amino acids: CSLALTPLREYWGELFF.

The chain recombines TRBV10-3 with TRBJ2-5; TCRdb proposes TRBD1, but this gene call is untestable without DNA. Germline V CDR1 and CDR2: ENHRY, SYGVKD. The CDR3 totals 14 residues. CDR3 loop: CAIRDPRTQETQYF.

J is TRBJ2-5 and V is TRBV12-5; TCRdb designates TRBD1, a call that cannot be tested without DNA. This CDR3 has 17 amino acids. The germline V gene has CDR1 LGHNT and CDR2 FRNRAP. The CDR3 spells CASGPQGRRVVEETQYF.

The chain recombines TRBV12-3 or TRBV12-4 with TRBJ2-4. The CDR3 contains 16 residues. The CDR3 spells CASSQAGWLAKNIQYF.

The chain recombines TRBV2 with TRBJ2-7; TCRdb gives TRBD1 as the D gene, but with no DNA this cannot be confirmed. The CDR3 is 11 residues long. Per the germline V gene, CDR1 is SNHLY and CDR2 is FYNNEI. The CDR3 here is CASDSTYEQYF.

The chain combines TRBV15 with TRBJ1-3. In germline, CDR1 is LNHNV, CDR2 YYDKDF (reference sequence). The CDR3 covers 18 residues. This CDR3 reads CATSRVSEWGNSGNTIYF.

The V gene is TRBV18, the J gene TRBJ2-7; TCRdb returns TRBD2, unconfirmable since there is no DNA. The V gene's germline CDR1 is KGHSH and CDR2 LQKENI. The CDR3 sequence is 16 residues long. The CDR3 sequence is CASSPNDAGGPGEQYF.

The V and J genes are TRBV7-2 and TRBJ2-7; the D call of TRBD1 rests on TCRdb alone, since no DNA is present to check it. Germline V lookup: CDR1 SGHTA, CDR2 FQGNSA. CDR3 size: 14 residues. The CDR3 region is CASSSSGQLYEQYF.

The genes are TRBV12-3 or TRBV12-4 and TRBJ2-7. CDR3 size: 11 residues. The chain's CDR3 is CASSDNHEQYF.

J is TRBJ1-4 and V is TRBV30. Per the germline V gene, CDR1 is GTSNPN and CDR2 is SVGIG (reference sequence). The CDR3 is made up of 14 amino acids. The CDR3 sequence is CAWSLLDSRGKLFF.

The chain combines TRBV4-1 with TRBJ2-5; TCRdb selects TRBD1, and the lack of DNA leaves this call unchecked. The length of the CDR3 is 16 residues. Germline CDR1 is MGHRA and CDR2 is YSYEKL. CDR3 sequence: CASSQEAPGGQETQYF.